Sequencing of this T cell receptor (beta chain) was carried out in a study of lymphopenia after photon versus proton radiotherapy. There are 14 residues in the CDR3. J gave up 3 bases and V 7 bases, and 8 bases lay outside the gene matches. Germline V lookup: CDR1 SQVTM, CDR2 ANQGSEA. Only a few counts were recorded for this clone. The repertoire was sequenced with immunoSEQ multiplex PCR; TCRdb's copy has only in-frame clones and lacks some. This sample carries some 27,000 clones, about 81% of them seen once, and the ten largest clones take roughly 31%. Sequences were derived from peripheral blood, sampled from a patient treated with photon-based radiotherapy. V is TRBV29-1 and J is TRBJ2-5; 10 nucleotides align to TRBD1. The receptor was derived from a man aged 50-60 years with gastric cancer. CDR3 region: CSARQGARKETQYF. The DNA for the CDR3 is TGCAGCGCACGACAGGGGGCTCGCAAAGAGACCCAGTACTTC.